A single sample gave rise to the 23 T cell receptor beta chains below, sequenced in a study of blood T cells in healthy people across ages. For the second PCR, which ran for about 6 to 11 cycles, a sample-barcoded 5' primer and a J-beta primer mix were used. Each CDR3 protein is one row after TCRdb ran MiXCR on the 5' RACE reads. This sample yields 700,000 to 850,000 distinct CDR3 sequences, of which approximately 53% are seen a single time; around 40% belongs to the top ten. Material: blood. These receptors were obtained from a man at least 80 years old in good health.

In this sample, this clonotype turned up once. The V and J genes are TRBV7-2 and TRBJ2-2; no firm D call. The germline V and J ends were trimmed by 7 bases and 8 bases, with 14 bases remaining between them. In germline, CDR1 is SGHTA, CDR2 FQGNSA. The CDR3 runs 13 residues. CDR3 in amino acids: CASNPGGPGELFF. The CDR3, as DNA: TGTGCCAGCAACCCCGGTGGACCGGGGGAGCTGTTTTTT. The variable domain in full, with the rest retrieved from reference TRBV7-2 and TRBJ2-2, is GAGVSQSPSNKVTEKGKDVELRCDPISGHTALYWYRQSLGQGLEFLIYFQGNSAPDKSGLPSDRFSAERTGGSVSTLTIQRTQQEDSAVYLCASNPGGPGELFFGEGSRLTVL.

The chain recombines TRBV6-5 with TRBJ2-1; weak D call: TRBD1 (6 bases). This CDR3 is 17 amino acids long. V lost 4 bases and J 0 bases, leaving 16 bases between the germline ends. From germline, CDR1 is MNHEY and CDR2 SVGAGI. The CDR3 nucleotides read TGTGCCAGCAGTTGGGGGCAAAAGGGGCTCTCCTACAATGAGCAGTTCTTC. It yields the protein CASSWGQKGLSYNEQFF.

The CDR3 DNA reads as TGCAGTGCTATCAGGACGGGAGGGCCATACGAGCAGTACTTC. The encoded protein is CSAIRTGGPYEQYF. V gene TRBV20-1 combines with J gene TRBJ2-5; 8 bases are shared with TRBD2. The J call is uncertain, as TRBJ2-7 better fits the DNA end. This CDR3 has 14 residues. The germline gives CDR1 DFQATT, CDR2 SNEGSKA (reference sequence).

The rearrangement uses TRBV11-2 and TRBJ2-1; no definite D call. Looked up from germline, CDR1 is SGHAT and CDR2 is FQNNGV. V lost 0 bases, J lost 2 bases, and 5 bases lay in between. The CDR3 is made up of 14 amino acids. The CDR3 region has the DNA TGTGCCAGCAGCTTAGATAACCCCTACAATGAGCAGTTCTTC. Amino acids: CASSLDNPYNEQFF.

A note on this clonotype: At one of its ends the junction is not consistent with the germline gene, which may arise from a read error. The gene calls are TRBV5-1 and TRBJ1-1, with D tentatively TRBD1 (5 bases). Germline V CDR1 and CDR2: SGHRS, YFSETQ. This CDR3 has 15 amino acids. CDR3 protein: CASSLRQGLNTKAFF. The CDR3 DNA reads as TGCGCCAGCAGCTTGAGGCAGGGCCTGAACACTAAAGCTTTCTTT.

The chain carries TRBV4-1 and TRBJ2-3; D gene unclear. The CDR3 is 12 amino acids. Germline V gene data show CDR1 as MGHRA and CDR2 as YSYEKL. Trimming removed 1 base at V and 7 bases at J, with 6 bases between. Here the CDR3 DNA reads TGCGCCAGCAGCCAAGTTGGAAATACGCAGTATTTT. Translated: CASSQVGNTQYF.

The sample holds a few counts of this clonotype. CDR3: CASTPGTQDYEQYF. Written as DNA, the CDR3 is TGTGCCAGCACCCCTGGGACCCAGGATTACGAGCAGTACTTC. The rearrangement joins TRBV2 to TRBJ2-4; D tentatively fits TRBD1 or TRBD2 (5 bases each). The better agreement between TRBJ2-7 and the DNA end casts doubt on the J call. Germline CDR1 SNHLY, CDR2 FYNNEI. This CDR3 region has 14 residues.

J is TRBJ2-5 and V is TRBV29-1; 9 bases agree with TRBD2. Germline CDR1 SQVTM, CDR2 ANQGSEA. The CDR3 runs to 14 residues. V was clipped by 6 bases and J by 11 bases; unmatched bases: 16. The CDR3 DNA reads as TGCAGCGTCGTCCGTCTAGCGGGGAACAATGAGCAGTACTTC. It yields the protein CSVVRLAGNNEQYF.

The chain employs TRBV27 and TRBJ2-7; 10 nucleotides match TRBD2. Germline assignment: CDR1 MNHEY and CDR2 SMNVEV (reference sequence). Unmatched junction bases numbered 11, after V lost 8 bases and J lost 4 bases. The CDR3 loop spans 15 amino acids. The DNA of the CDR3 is TGTGCCAGCCGGCCCCTAGCGGGAGTCCCTTACGAGCAGTACTTC. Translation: CASRPLAGVPYEQYF.

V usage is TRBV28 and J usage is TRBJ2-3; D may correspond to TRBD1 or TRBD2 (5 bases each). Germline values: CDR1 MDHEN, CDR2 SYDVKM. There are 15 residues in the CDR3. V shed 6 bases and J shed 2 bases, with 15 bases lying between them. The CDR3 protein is CASSPYTGPTDTQYF. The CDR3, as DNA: TGTGCCAGCAGCCCTTACACGGGGCCCACAGATACGCAGTATTTT.

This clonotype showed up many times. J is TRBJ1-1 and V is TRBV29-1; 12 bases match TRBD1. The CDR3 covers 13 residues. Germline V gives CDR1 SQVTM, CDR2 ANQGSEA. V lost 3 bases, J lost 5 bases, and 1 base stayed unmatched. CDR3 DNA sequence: TGCAGCGTTGAGGGACAGGGGGCAACTGAAGCTTTCTTT. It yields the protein CSVEGQGATEAFF.

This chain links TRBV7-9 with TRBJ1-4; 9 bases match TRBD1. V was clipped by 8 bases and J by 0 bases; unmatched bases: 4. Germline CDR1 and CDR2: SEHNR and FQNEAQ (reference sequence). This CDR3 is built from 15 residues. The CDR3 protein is CASGRDRATNEKLFF. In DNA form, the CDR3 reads TGTGCCAGCGGCAGGGACAGGGCAACTAATGAAAAACTGTTTTTT.

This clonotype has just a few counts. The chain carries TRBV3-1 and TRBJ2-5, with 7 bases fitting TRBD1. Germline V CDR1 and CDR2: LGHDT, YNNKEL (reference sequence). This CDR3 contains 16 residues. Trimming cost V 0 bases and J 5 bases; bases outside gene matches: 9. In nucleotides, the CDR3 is TGTGCCAGCAGCCAAGATCCCGCGGACAGGACGGAGACCCAGTACTTC. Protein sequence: CASSQDPADRTETQYF.

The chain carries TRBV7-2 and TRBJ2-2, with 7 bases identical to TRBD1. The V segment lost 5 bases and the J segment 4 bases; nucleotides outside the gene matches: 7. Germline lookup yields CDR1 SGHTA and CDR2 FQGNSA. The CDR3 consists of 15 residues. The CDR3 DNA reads TGTGCCAGCAGCCGACAGGGATTTGGCACCGGGGAGCTGTTTTTT. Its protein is CASSRQGFGTGELFF.

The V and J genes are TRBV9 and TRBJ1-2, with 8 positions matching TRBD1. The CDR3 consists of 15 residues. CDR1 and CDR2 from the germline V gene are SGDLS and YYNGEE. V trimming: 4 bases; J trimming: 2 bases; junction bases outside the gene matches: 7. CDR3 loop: CASSPRQGTNYGYTF. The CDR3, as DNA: TGTGCCAGCAGCCCCCGACAGGGGACGAACTATGGCTACACCTTC.

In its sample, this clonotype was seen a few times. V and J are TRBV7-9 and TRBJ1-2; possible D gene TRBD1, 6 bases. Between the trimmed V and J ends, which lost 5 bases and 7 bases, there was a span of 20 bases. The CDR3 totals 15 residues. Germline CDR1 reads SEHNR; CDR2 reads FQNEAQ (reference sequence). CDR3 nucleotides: TGTGCCAGCAGCCTTCTGACAGGTATAGAAAGTGGCTACACCTTC. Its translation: CASSLLTGIESGYTF.

In DNA, the CDR3 is TGTGCCAGCAGGGATAAGCAGCTGGGACTCAATGAGCAGTTCTTC. Encoded protein: CASRDKQLGLNEQFF. The chain has TRBV12-3 or TRBV12-4 and TRBJ2-1; D is perhaps TRBD2 (6 bases). CDR3 length: 15 residues. V lost 6 bases and J lost 6, with 18 bases in between.

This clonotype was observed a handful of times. Here the CDR3 DNA reads TGCAGCGTTGAATTGGCGGGGGGCCTAACAGATACGCAGTATTTT. Encoded protein: CSVELAGGLTDTQYF. The rearrangement links TRBV29-1 to TRBJ2-3; 8 positions agree with TRBD2. CDR1 and CDR2 (germline): SQVTM, ANQGSEA. This CDR3 region has 15 residues. V shed 2 bases, J shed 3 bases, and the junction held 7 bases outside the gene matches.

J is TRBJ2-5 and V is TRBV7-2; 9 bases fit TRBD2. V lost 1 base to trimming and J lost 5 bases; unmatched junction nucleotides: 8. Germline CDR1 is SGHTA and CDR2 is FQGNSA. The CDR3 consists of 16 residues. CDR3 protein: CASSLGGRGRDETQYF. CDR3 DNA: TGTGCCAGCAGCTTAGGAGGGCGCGGGAGGGATGAGACCCAGTACTTC.

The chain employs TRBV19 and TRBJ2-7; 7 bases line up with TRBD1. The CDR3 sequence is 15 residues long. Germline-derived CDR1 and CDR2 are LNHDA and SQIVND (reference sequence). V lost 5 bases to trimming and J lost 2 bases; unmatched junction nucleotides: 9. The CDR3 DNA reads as TGTGCCAGTAGTGTTCCGGGACAGTCTGCCTACGAGCAGTACTTC. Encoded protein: CASSVPGQSAYEQYF.

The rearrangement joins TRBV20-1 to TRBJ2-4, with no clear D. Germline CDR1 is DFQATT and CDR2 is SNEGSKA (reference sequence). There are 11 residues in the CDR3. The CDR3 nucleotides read TGCAGCACCGGACGGGAAAACATTCAGTACTTC. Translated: CSTGRENIQYF.

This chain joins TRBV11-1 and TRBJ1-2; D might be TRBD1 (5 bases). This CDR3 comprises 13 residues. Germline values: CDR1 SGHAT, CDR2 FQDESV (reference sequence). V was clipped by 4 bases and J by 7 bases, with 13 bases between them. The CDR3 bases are TGTGCCAGCAGCTCCGGGACTCAAAGTGGCTACACCTTC. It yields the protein CASSSGTQSGYTF.

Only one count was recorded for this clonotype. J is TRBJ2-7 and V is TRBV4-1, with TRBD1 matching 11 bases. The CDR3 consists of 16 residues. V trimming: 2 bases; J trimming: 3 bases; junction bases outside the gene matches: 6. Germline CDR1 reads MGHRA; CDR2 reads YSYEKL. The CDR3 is CASSQSGTGGYYEQYF. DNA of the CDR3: TGCGCCAGCAGCCAATCCGGGACAGGGGGTTACTACGAGCAGTACTTC.